Each of the 13 T cell receptor beta chains below was sequenced from the same sample in a study of cytomegalovirus exposure and HLA in healthy donors. PCR amplification relied on 60 Vbeta primers (plus 13 Jbeta primers). Sequencing used immunoSEQ multiplex PCR; TCRdb keeps in-frame clones, though not all of them. The repertoire includes some 120,000 clones, 55% to 75% of them detected once, and around 4% sits in the top ten. Sequences were obtained from PBMCs. Receptor source: a man younger than 45 in good health and CMV-seronegative.

This clone was recorded a few times. The chain combines TRBV11-2 with TRBJ2-5; 9 nucleotides align to TRBD2. With 1 base clipped from V and 3 bases from J, the junction kept 9 bases outside the gene matches. This CDR3 spans 17 amino acids. The germline CDR1 and CDR2 sequences are SGHAT and FQNNGV. The CDR3 loop reads CASSLVSGGQGEETQYF. The CDR3 DNA reads TGTGCCAGCAGCTTAGTCAGCGGGGGGCAAGGGGAAGAGACCCAGTACTTC.

The gene calls are TRBV28 and TRBJ2-1, with D perhaps matching TRBD1 (5 bases). The length of the CDR3 is 15 residues. Trimming took 8 bases from V and 3 from J, leaving 17 bases between them. CDR1 is MDHEN, CDR2 SYDVKM, per germline. CDR3 residues: CASGVSSRGYNEQFF. CDR3 DNA: TGTGCCAGCGGAGTCAGTAGTAGGGGCTACAATGAGCAGTTCTTC.

This chain uses TRBV5-1 with TRBJ2-7, with 10 bases aligning to TRBD2. The V segment lost 4 bases and the J segment 0 bases; nucleotides outside the gene matches: 7. The CDR3 spans 16 residues. In germline, CDR1 is SGHRS, CDR2 YFSETQ. CDR3 region: CASSKGLAILSYEQYF. The CDR3 region has the DNA TGCGCCAGCAGCAAGGGACTAGCGATACTCTCCTACGAGCAGTACTTC. The entire variable domain, with the rest obtained from reference TRBV5-1 and TRBJ2-7, is as follows: KAGVTQTPRYLIKTRGQQVTLSCSPISGHRSVSWYQQTPGQGLQFLFEYFSETQRNKGNFPGRFSGRQFSNSRSEMNVSTLELGDSALYLCASSKGLAILSYEQYFGPGTRLTVT.

This chain joins TRBV6-6 and TRBJ1-6; 10 positions agree with TRBD1. Trimming removed 6 bases from V and 8 bases from J; junction bases left unmatched: 10. There are 16 residues in the CDR3. Germline lookup yields CDR1 MNHNY and CDR2 SVGAGI (reference sequence). The CDR3 DNA is TGTGCCAGCAGCTTAGGGGGGGGACAGGGGCATTCACCCCTCCACTTT. Its protein is CASSLGGGQGHSPLHF.

As regards this clone: Other nucleotide sequences in the sample specify the same CDR3. DNA of the CDR3: TGCGCCAGCAGCCTGGTATCGGCAGGGAACCTCTACGAGCAGTACTTC. Translated, it gives CASSLVSAGNLYEQYF. This sequence joins TRBV5-1 and TRBJ2-7; TRBD1 is a possible D gene (5 bases). V gave up 4 bases and J gave up 3 bases, with 20 bases separating them. CDR1 is SGHRS, CDR2 YFSETQ, per germline. CDR3 length: 16 residues.

This clone was counted only a few times. V and J are TRBV5-1 and TRBJ2-3; perhaps TRBD1 as D (6 bases). CDR3 length: 14 amino acids. The V gene's germline CDR1 is SGHRS and CDR2 YFSETQ. V was pared by 5 bases and J by 5 bases, with 15 bases between. CDR3 amino acids: CASRLQGFQDTQYF. For the CDR3, the DNA is TGCGCCAGCAGGTTACAGGGATTTCAAGATACGCAGTATTTT.

This clone was counted only a few times. The J gene is TRBJ1-5, the V gene TRBV30, with D possibly TRBD1 on 6 matching bases. Germline CDR1 and CDR2: GTSNPN and SVGIG (reference sequence). The CDR3 runs to 13 residues. Between the trimmed V and J ends, which lost 2 bases and 4 bases, there was a span of 9 bases. CDR3 sequence (DNA): TGTGCCTGGAGTCCCCAGGGGAATCAGCCCCAGCATTTT. This gives the protein CAWSPQGNQPQHF.

Written as DNA, the CDR3 is TGTGCCAGCAGCCAGTCTGGCGGGACCGAGACCCAGTACTTC. As protein: CASSQSGGTETQYF. V gene TRBV16 combines with J gene TRBJ2-5, with TRBD2 as a possible D gene (6 bases). Trimming took 3 bases from V and 5 from J, leaving 13 bases between them. The CDR3 runs to 14 residues. Germline loops: CDR1 KGHSY, CDR2 FQNENV.

The rearrangement joins TRBV6-5 to TRBJ2-3, with D tentatively TRBD2 (5 bases). V lost 9 bases, J lost 1 base, and 14 bases lay in between. The CDR3 runs to 14 residues. The V gene's germline CDR1 is MNHEY and CDR2 SVGAGI. CDR3 sequence reads: CASSEGMGTDTQYF. The CDR3 nucleotides read TGTGCCAGTTCCGAGGGTATGGGCACAGATACGCAGTATTTT.

J is TRBJ1-2 and V is TRBV6-5; 7 bases line up with TRBD1. Trimming took 5 bases from V and 6 from J; bases not matched to a gene: 9. Germline assignment: CDR1 MNHEY and CDR2 SVGAGI. The CDR3 is 14 amino acids. The CDR3 is CASSRDSESHGYTF. As DNA, the CDR3 is TGTGCCAGCAGTCGGGACAGCGAAAGCCATGGCTACACCTTC.

The chain links TRBV10-3 to TRBJ2-7; 11 bases map to TRBD1. The J segment lost 0 bases and the V segment lost 3 bases, leaving 4 bases of the junction unmatched. The CDR3 runs 16 residues. Germline V lookup: CDR1 ENHRY, CDR2 SYGVKD. The CDR3 DNA sequence: TGTGCCATCAGTGACCCCGGGACAGGGGGCTCCTACGAGCAGTACTTC. This encodes CAISDPGTGGSYEQYF.

This clone appeared a single time. The chain is built from TRBV7-8 and TRBJ1-6; possible D gene TRBD1, 5 bases. The V gene lost 2 bases and the J gene lost 2 bases, with 10 bases spanning the gap. From germline, CDR1 is SGHVS and CDR2 FQNEAQ. The CDR3 length is 16 residues. This chain's CDR3 is CASSLSGGAYNSPLHF. The CDR3 DNA sequence: TGTGCCAGCAGCTTAAGCGGGGGTGCCTATAATTCACCCCTCCACTTT.

The chain is built from TRBV15 and TRBJ2-5; no clear D. V lost 0 bases to trimming and J lost 0 bases, with 8 bases between them. There are 15 residues in the CDR3. Germline-derived CDR1 and CDR2 are LNHNV and YYDKDF (reference sequence). The CDR3 coding sequence is TGTGCCACCAGCAGAGATCGAAGCTACCAAGAGACCCAGTACTTC. Protein sequence: CATSRDRSYQETQYF.